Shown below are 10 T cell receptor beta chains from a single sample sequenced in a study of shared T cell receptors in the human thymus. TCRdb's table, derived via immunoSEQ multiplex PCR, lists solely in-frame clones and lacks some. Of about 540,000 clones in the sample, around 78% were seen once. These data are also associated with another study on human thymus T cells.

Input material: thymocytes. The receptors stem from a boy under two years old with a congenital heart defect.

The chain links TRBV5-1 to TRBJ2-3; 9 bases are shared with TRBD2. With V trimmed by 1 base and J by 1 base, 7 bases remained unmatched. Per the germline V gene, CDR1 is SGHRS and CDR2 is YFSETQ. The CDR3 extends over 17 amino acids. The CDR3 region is CASSLLAGRVRTDTQYF. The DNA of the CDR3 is TGCGCCAGCAGCTTGCTAGCGGGAAGGGTCCGCACAGATACGCAGTATTTT.

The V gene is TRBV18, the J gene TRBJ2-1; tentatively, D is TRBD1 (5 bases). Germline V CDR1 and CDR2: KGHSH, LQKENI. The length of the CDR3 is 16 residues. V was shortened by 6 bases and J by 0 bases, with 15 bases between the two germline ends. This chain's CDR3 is CASSPRDASSYNEQFF. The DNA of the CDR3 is TGTGCCAGCTCGCCCAGGGATGCTAGCTCCTACAATGAGCAGTTCTTC.

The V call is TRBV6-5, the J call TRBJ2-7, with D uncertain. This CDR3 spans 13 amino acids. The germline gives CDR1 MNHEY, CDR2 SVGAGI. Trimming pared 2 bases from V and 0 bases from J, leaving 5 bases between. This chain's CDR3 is CASSYADSYEQYF. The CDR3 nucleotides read TGTGCCAGCAGTTACGCGGACTCCTACGAGCAGTACTTC.

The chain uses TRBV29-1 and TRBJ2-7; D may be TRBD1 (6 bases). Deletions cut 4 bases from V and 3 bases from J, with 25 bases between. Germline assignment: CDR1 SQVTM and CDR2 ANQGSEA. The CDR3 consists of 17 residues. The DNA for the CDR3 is TGCAGCGTTGCTTTGGCCTGGCCCGGGACATATGACTACGAGCAGTACTTC. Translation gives CSVALAWPGTYDYEQYF.

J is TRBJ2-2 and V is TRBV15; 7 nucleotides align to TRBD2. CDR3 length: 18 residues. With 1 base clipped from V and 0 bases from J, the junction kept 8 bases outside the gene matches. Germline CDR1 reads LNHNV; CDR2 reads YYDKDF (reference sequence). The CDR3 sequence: CATSRAASSGPNTGELFF. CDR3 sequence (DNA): TGTGCCACCAGCAGAGCAGCGTCTAGCGGCCCGAACACCGGGGAGCTGTTTTTT.

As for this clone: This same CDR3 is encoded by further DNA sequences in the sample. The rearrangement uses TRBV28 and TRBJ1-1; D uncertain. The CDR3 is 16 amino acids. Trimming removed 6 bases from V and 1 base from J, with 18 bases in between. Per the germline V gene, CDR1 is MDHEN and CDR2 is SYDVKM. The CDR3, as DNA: TGTGCCAGCAGCGCTTCTCGGCGGCCGGAGAACACTGAAGCTTTCTTT. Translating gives CASSASRRPENTEAFF.

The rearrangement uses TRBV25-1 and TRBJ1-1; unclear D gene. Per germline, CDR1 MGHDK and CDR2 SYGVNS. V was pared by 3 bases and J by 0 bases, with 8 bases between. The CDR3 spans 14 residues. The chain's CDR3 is CASSEGALNTEAFF. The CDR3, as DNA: TGTGCCAGCAGTGAGGGCGCCTTGAACACTGAAGCTTTCTTT.

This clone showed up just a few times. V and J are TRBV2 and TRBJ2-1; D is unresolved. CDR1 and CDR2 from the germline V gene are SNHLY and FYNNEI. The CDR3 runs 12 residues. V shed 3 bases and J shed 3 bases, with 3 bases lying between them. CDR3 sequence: CASSDRYNEQFF. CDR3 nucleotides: TGTGCCAGCAGTGACCGCTACAATGAGCAGTTCTTC. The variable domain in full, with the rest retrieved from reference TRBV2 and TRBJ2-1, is EPEVTQTPSHQVTQMGQEVILRCVPISNHLYFYWYRQILGQKVEFLVSFYNNEISEKSEIFDDQFSVERPDGSNFTLKIRSTKLEDSAMYFCASSDRYNEQFFGPGTRLTVL.

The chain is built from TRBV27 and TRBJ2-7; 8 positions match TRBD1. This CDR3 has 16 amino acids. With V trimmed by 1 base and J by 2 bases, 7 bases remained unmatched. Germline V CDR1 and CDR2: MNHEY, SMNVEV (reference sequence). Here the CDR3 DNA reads TGTGCCAGCAGTTTATTGGGCGGGACAGGCCCCTACGAGCAGTACTTC. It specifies CASSLLGGTGPYEQYF.

The CDR3 bases are TGTGCCAGTCGGGGATGGGTGAACACCGGGGAGCTGTTTTTT. Translation gives CASRGWVNTGELFF. This chain joins TRBV28 and TRBJ2-2; possibly TRBD2 for D (5 bases). Trimming removed 9 bases at V and 1 base at J, with 12 bases between. The CDR3 consists of 14 residues. Germline V CDR1 and CDR2: MDHEN, SYDVKM.